This T cell receptor (beta chain) comes out of a study of cytomegalovirus exposure and HLA in healthy donors. Primers: 60 Vbeta forward and 13 Jbeta reverse. Some clones are missing from TCRdb's copy, which holds only in-frame ones; the method was immunoSEQ multiplex PCR. Among under 150,000 clones listed, roughly 74% were seen once. Note on this clone: Its antigen is undetermined.

General study findings and limits: Most likely, a cluster of highly shared sequence variants arose as a sequencing artifact. A missense variant in DCLRE1C was later tied to TCR beta V- and J-gene trimming. The authors listed 180 or so TCR beta chains as cytomegalovirus-associated.

Germline values: CDR1 SGHNT, CDR2 YYREEE (reference sequence). With 0 bases clipped from V and 4 bases from J, the junction kept 1 base outside the gene matches. This CDR3 comprises 15 residues. The chain recombines TRBV5-4 with TRBJ2-3; the match to TRBD1 covers 11 bases. The TCR sequence derives from a woman between 40 and 50 years old in good health and CMV-seropositive. Specimen: PBMCs. The DNA for the CDR3 is TGTGCCAGCAGCTTGGCGGGACAGGGGGCAGATACGCAGTATTTT. Its protein product is CASSLAGQGADTQYF.